These T cell receptor beta chains were read from a single sample in a study of post-analysis software for immune sequencing data. TCRdb used MiXCR to reprocess the PCR reads, holding one entry per CDR3 protein. The repertoire holds roughly 600,000 distinct CDR3 sequences, about 44% seen once, with under 2% in the top ten. Sequenced input: blood. All receptors derive from a girl between 5 and 17 years old with multiple sclerosis. CDR3s include the opening cysteine and the closing phenylalanine or tryptophan. A D gene is named only where the DNA matches it firmly. Rows give clone size only sometimes, using once, few, many, or a class for an expanded clone.

v_call,j_call,clone_size,d_call,cdr3_length,cdr3_nt,cdr3_aa
TRBV5-1,TRBJ2-5,few,TRBD2,17,TGCGCCAGCTCGCTTGGGCGAGCGGGAGGGATCCAAGAGACCCAGTACTTC,CASSLGRAGGIQETQYF
TRBV12-3/TRBV12-4,TRBJ1-5,few,-,15,TGTGCCAGCAGCCTAGCGTGGACAGACAAGCAGCCCCAGCATTTT,CASSLAWTDKQPQHF
TRBV6-5,TRBJ2-3,-,TRBD2,18,TGTGCCAGCAGTTACTCGGGTCCTAGCGGGGGCTCAGGGGATACGCAGTATTTT,CASSYSGPSGGSGDTQYF
TRBV7-2,TRBJ1-5,-,-,13,TGTGCCACCAAACAGGGCCCCAATCAGCCCCAGCATTTT,CATKQGPNQPQHF
TRBV29-1,TRBJ2-5,few,-,13,TGCAGCGCATCCCCGGTACTTCAAGAGACCCAGTACTTC,CSASPVLQETQYF
TRBV4-1,TRBJ2-3,few,TRBD1,15,TGCGCCAGCAGCCAAGAGGGACAGGGAGTAGGTACGCAGTATTTT,CASSQEGQGVGTQYF
TRBV5-1,TRBJ2-5,many,-,11,TGCGCCAGCAGCTTGGAGGGGGAGCAGTACTTC,CASSLEGEQYF
TRBV12-3/TRBV12-4,TRBJ2-7,-,-,13,TGTGCCAGCAGTTCAGCGCCATCCTACGAGCAGTACTTC,CASSSAPSYEQYF
TRBV5-1,TRBJ2-6,-,TRBD1,19,TGCGCCAGCAGCTACCTCGACAGGGGCCACCACTCTGGGGCCAACGTCCTGACTTTC,CASSYLDRGHHSGANVLTF
TRBV5-1,TRBJ2-5,many,-,12,TGCGCCAGCAGCTTGGCCGCAGAGACCCAGTACTTC,CASSLAAETQYF
TRBV7-9,TRBJ2-5,-,-,15,TGTGCCAGCAACCCCTCGACAGGTCGCCAAGAGACCCAGTACTTC,CASNPSTGRQETQYF
TRBV5-1,TRBJ2-1,-,TRBD2,14,TGCGCCAGCCTGACTAGCGGAGTTTACAATGAGCAGTTCTTC,CASLTSGVYNEQFF
TRBV7-2,TRBJ1-5,-,TRBD1,15,TGTGCCAGCAGCTCTCTGGACAGGGTAGGTCAGCCCCAGCATTTT,CASSSLDRVGQPQHF
TRBV27,TRBJ2-1,few,-,15,TGTGCCAGCAGTTTATTAGGCGGTACCTACAATGAGCAGTTCTTC,CASSLLGGTYNEQFF
TRBV20-1,TRBJ2-1,-,TRBD2,15,TGCAGTGCCCGCGGCGGGAGGGCGGTTAAGAATGAGCAGTTCTTC,CSARGGRAVKNEQFF
TRBV5-1,TRBJ2-1,-,TRBD2,15,TGCGCCAGCAGCTTGGGAGGGACTAGTAAGAATGAGCAGTTCTTC,CASSLGGTSKNEQFF
TRBV7-9,TRBJ2-1,-,TRBD2,14,TGTGCCAGCAGCTATAGCGGGAGGATCCATGAGCAGTTCTTC,CASSYSGRIHEQFF
TRBV7-2,TRBJ2-7,-,-,12,TGTGCCAGCAGCTTAGAAGTTAACGAGCAGTACTTC,CASSLEVNEQYF
TRBV12-3/TRBV12-4,TRBJ2-7,-,TRBD2,13,TGTGCCAGTCGGACTAGCGGGACCTACGGGCAGTACTTC,CASRTSGTYGQYF